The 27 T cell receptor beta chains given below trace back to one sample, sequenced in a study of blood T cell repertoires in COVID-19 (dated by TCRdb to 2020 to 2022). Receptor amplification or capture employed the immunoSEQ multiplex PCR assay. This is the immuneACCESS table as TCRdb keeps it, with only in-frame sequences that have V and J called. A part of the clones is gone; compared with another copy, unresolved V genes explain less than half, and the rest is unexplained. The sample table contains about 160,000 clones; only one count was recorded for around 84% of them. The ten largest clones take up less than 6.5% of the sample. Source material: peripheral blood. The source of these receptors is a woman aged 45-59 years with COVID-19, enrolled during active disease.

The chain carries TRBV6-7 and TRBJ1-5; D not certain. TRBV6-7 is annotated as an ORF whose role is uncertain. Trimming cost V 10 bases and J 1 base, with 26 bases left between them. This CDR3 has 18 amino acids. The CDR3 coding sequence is TGTGCCACTCTCGAGACGCAGGAAAAAGGAGGAAGCAATCAGCCCCAGCATTTT. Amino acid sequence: CATLETQEKGGSNQPQHF.

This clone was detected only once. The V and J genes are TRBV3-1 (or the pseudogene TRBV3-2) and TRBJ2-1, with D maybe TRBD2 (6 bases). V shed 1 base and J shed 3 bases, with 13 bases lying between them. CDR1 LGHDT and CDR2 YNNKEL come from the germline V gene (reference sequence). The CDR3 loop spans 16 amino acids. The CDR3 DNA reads TGTGCCAGCAGCCAAGGGGAGGAGGGGCGCTACAATGAGCAGTTCTTC. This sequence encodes CASSQGEEGRYNEQFF.

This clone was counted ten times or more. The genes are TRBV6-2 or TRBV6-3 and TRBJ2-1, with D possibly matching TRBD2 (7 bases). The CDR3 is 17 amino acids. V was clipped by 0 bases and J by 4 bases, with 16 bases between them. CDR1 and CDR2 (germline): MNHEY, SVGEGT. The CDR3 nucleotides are TGTGCCAGCAGTTACTCGCCGGTGGGGGGGCTTTACAATGAGCAGTTCTTC. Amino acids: CASSYSPVGGLYNEQFF.

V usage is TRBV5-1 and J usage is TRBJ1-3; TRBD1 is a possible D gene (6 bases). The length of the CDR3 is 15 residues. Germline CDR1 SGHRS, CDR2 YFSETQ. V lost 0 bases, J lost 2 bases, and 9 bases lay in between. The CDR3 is CASSLGAGAGNTIYF. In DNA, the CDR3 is TGCGCCAGCAGCTTGGGGGCAGGGGCTGGAAACACCATATATTTT.

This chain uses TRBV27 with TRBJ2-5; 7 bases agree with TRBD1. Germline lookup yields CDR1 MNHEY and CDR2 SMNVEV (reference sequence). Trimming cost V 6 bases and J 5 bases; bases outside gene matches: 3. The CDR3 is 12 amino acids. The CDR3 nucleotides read TGTGCCAGCAGAAACAGGGGTGAGACCCAGTACTTC. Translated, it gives CASRNRGETQYF.

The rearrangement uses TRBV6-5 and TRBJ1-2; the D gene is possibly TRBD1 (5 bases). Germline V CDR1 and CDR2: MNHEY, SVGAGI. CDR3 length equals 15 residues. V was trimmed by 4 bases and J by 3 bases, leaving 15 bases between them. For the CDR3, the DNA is TGTGCCAGCAGTTCCTGGGGACTCAGGGACTATGGCTACACCTTC. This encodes CASSSWGLRDYGYTF.

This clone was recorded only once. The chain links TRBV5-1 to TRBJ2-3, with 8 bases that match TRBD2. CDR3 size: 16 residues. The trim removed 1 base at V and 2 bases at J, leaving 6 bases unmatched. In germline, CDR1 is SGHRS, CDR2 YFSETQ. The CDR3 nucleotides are TGCGCCAGCAGCTTGACGGCGGGGGGCCCCACAGATACGCAGTATTTT. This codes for CASSLTAGGPTDTQYF.

As DNA, the CDR3 is TGCGCCAGCAGCTTGCCACAGGGGGCTGAAGATACGCAGTATTTT. Residues: CASSLPQGAEDTQYF. The genes are TRBV5-1 and TRBJ2-3; 9 positions agree with TRBD1. Germline V gene data show CDR1 as SGHRS and CDR2 as YFSETQ. Trimming took 1 base from V and 5 from J; bases not matched to a gene: 5. The CDR3 extends over 15 amino acids.

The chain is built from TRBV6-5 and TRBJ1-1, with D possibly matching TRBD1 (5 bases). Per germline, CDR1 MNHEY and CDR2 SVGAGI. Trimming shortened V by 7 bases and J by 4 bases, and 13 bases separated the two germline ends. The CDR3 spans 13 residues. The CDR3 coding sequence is TGTGCCAGCATGCAGGGCTTGGGCACTGAAGCTTTCTTT. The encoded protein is CASMQGLGTEAFF.

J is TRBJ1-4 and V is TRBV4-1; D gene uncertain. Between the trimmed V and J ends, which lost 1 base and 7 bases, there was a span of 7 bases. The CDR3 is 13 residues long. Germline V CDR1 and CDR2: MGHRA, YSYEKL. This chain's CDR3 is CASSQVVGEKLFF. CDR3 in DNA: TGCGCCAGCAGCCAAGTGGTCGGTGAAAAACTGTTTTTT.

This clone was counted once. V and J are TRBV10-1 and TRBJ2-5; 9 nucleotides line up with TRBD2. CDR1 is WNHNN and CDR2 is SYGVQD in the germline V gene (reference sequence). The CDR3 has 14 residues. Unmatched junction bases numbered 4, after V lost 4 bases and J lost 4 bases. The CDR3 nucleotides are TGCGCCAGCAGTGTTTTAGCGGGGGTAGAGACCCAGTACTTC. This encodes CASSVLAGVETQYF.

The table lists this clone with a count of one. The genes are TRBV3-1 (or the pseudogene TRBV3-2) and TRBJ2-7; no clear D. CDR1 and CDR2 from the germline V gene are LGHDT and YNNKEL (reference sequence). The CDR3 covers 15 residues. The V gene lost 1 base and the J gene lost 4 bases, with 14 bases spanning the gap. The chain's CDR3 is CASSQAPGSSYEQYF. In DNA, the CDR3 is TGTGCCAGCAGCCAAGCTCCCGGGTCTTCGTACGAGCAGTACTTC.

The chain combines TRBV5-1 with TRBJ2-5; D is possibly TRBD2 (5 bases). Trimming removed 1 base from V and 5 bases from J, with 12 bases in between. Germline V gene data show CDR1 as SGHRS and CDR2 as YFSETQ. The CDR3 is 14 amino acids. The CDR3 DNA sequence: TGCGCCAGCAGCTTGTACGGGCCGGGGGAGACCCAGTACTTC. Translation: CASSLYGPGETQYF. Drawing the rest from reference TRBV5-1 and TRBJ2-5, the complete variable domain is KAGVTQTPRYLIKTRGQQVTLSCSPISGHRSVSWYQQTPGQGLQFLFEYFSETQRNKGNFPGRFSGRQFSNSRSEMNVSTLELGDSALYLCASSLYGPGETQYFGPGTRLLVL.

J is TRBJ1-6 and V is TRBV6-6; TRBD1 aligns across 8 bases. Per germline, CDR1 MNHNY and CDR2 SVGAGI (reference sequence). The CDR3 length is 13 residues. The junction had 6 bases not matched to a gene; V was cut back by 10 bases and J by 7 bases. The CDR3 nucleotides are TGTGCCACGACAGGGGATGGGAATTCACCCCTCCACTTT. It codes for CATTGDGNSPLHF.

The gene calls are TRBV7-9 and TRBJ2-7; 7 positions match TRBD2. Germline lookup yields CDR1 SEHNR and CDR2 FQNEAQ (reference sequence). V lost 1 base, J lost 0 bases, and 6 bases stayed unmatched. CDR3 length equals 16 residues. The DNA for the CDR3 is TGTGCCAGCAGCTTAGGACCGCGGGGGAGCTCCTACGAGCAGTACTTC. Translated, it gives CASSLGPRGSSYEQYF.

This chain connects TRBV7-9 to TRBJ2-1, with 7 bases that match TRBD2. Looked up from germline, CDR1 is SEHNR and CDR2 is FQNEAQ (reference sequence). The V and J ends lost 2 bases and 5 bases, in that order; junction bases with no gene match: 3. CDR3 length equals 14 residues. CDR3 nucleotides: TGTGCCAGCAGCTTAACAGGACTAGACAATGAGCAGTTCTTC. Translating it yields CASSLTGLDNEQFF.

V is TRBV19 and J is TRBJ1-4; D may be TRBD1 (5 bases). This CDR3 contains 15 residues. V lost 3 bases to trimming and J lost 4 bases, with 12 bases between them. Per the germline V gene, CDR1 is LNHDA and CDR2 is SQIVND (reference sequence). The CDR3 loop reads CASSIGQGNNEKLFF. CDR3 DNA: TGTGCCAGTAGTATCGGCCAGGGTAATAATGAAAAACTGTTTTTT. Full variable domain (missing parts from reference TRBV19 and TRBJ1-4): DGGITQSPKYLFRKEGQNVTLSCEQNLNHDAMYWYRQDPGQGLRLIYYSQIVNDFQKGDIAEGYSVSREKKESFPLTVTSAQKNPTAFYLCASSIGQGNNEKLFFGSGTQLSVL.

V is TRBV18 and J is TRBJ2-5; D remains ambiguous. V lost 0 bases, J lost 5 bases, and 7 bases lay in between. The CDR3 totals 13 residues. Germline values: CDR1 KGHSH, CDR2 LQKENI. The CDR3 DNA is TGTGCCAGCTCACCACCGGTTAGTGAGACCCAGTACTTC. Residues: CASSPPVSETQYF. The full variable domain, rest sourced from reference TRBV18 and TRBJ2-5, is NAGVMQNPRHLVRRRGQEARLRCSPMKGHSHVYWYRQLPEEGLKFMVYLQKENIIDESGMPKERFSAEFPKEGPSILRIQQVVRGDSAAYFCASSPPVSETQYFGPGTRLLVL.

The CDR3 protein is CASSLSGGTMSPYEQYF. The CDR3 DNA reads as TGTGCCAGCAGCCTCAGCGGGGGGACGATGAGCCCGTACGAGCAGTACTTC. The V gene is TRBV27, the J gene TRBJ2-7; the match to TRBD2 covers 9 bases. Per the germline V gene, CDR1 is MNHEY and CDR2 is SMNVEV (reference sequence). This CDR3 spans 17 amino acids. Trimming at V came to 6 bases and at J to 4 bases, leaving 16 bases not matched to a gene.

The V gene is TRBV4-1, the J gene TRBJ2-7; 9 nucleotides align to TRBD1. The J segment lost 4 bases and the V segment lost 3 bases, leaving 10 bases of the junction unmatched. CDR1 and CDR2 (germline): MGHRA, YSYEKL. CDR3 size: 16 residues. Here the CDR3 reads CASSQRAGTGLYEQYF. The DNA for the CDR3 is TGCGCCAGCAGCCAGCGAGCCGGGACAGGGTTGTACGAGCAGTACTTC.

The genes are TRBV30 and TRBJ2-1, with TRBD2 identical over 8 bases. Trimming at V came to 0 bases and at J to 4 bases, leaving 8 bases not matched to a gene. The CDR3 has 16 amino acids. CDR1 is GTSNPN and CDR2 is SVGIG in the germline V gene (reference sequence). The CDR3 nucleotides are TGTGCCTGGAGTGTGGGCGGGGGGATACTTTACAATGAGCAGTTCTTC. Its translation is CAWSVGGGILYNEQFF.

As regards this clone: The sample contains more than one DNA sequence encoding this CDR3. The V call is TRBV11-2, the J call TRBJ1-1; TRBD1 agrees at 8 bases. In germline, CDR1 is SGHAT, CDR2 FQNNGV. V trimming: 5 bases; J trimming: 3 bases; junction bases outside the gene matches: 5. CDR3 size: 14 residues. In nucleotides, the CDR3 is TGTGCCAGCAGCGCCGGACAGGGCCACACTGAAGCTTTCTTT. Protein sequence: CASSAGQGHTEAFF.

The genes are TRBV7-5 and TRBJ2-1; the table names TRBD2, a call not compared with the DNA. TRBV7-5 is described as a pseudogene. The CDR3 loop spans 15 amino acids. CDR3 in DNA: TGTGCCAGAAGCTTAGTCGGCCAGCCCCGGGATGAGCAGTTCTTC. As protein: CARSLVGQPRDEQFF.

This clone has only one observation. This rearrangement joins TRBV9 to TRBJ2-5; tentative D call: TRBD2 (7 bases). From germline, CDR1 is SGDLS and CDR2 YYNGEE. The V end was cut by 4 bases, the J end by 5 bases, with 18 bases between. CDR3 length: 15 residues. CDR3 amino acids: CASSLPWGGKETQYF. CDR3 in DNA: TGTGCCAGCAGCCTCCCGTGGGGGGGCAAGGAGACCCAGTACTTC.

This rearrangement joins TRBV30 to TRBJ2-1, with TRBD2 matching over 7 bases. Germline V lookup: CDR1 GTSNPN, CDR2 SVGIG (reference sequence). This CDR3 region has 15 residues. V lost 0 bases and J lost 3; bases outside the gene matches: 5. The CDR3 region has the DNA TGTGCCTGGAGTGTAGGGAGCGGGGTCTACAATGAGCAGTTCTTC. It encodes CAWSVGSGVYNEQFF. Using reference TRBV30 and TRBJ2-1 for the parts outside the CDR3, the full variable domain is SQTIHQWPATLVQPVGSPLSLECTVEGTSNPNLYWYRQAAGRGLQLLFYSVGIGQISSEVPQNLSASRPQDRQFILSSKKLLLSDSGFYLCAWSVGSGVYNEQFFGPGTRLTVL.

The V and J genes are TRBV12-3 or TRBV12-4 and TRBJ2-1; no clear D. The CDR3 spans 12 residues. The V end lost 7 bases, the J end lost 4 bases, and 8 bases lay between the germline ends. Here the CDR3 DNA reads TGTGCCAGCACTTTGAGATACAATGAGCAGTTCTTC. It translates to CASTLRYNEQFF.

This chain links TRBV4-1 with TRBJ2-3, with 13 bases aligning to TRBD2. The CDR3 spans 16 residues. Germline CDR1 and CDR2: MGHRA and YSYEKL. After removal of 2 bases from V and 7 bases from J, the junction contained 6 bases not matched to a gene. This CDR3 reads CASSQTLAGGPNTQYF. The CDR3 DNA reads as TGCGCCAGCAGCCAAACACTAGCGGGGGGGCCTAATACGCAGTATTTT.